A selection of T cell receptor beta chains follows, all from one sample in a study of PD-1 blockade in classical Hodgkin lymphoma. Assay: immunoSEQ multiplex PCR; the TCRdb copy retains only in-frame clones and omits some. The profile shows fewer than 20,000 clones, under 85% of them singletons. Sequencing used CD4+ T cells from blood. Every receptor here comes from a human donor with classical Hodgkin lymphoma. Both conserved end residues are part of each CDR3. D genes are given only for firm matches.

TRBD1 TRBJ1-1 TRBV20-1 TGCAGTGCTCAAGACAGGGGGAGGACTTTCTTT CSAQDRGRTFF
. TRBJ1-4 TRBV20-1 TGCAGTGCTGGACGGGAAAAACTGTTTTTT CSAGREKLFF
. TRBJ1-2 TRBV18 TGTGCCAGCTCACCAAACCCAGGGGACGGCTACACCTTC CASSPNPGDGYTF
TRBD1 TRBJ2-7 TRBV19 TGTGCCAGTAGTTTGGACAGGGCAAAGCCCGAGCAGTACTTC CASSLDRAKPEQYF
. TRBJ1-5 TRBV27 TGTGCCAGCAGTTTAAAGGCAGGGAATCAGCCCCAGCATTTT CASSLKAGNQPQHF
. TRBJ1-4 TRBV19 TGTGCCAGTAGTCCCCGACAGGAAAAACTGTTTTTT CASSPRQEKLFF
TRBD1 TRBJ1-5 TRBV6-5 TGTGCCAGCAGCAAAAGGACAGGGTGGAATCAGCCCCAGCATTTT CASSKRTGWNQPQHF
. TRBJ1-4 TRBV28 TGTGCCAGCAGTTTGATTGGGGTTAATGAAAAACTGTTTTTT CASSLIGVNEKLFF
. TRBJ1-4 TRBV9 TGTGCCAGCAGCGTAGGGGCAGGAGTTAATGAAAAACTGTTTTTT CASSVGAGVNEKLFF
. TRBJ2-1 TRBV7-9 TGTGCCAGCAGCTTAGCGGGGGGAGTCAATGAGCAGTTCTTC CASSLAGGVNEQFF
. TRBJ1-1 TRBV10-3 TGTGCCATCAGTGGACGGGACACTGAAGCTTTCTTT CAISGRDTEAFF
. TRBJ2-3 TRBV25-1 TGTGCCAGCAGGACAAGCACAGATACGCAGTATTTT CASRTSTDTQYF
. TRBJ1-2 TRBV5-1 TGCGCCAGCAGCCCCCCCGCGGCTAACTATGGCTACACCTTC CASSPPAANYGYTF
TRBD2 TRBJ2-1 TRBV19 TGTGCCAGTAGTACTACTAGCGGGAGTGGGGACAATGAGCAGTTCTTC CASSTTSGSGDNEQFF
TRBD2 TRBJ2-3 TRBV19 TGTGCCAGTAGTAGGGGGACTAGCGGGACTAGCACAGATACGCAGTATTTT CASSRGTSGTSTDTQYF
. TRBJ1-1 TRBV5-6 TGTGCCAGCAGTATCCTTTTTGGGACTGAAGCTTTCTTT CASSILFGTEAFF
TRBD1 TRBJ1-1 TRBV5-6 TGTGCCAGCAGCCCTGGGACAGGGGGCGCAGGGACTGAAGCTTTCTTT CASSPGTGGAGTEAFF
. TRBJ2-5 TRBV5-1 TGCGCCAGCAGCTTGGAGGGAGAGACCCAGTACTTC CASSLEGETQYF
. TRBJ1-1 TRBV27 TGTGCCAGCAGTTTACGGGGGGGGGCCGGTAATGAAGCTTTCTTT CASSLRGGAGNEAFF
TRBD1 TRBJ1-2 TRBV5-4 TGTGCCAGCAGCTTCGAATTCGGGGACAGCTATGGCTACACCTTC CASSFEFGDSYGYTF
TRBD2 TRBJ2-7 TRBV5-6 TGTGCCAGCAGCCAGCCGGGACTAGCGTACGAGCAGTACTTC CASSQPGLAYEQYF
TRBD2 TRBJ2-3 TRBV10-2 TGCGCCAGCAGTGAGGTGAAACTAGCGGGAGGAGATACGCAGTATTTT CASSEVKLAGGDTQYF
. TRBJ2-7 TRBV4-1 TGCGCCAGCAGCCCGCGAGAGAACACAGGGGAGCAGTACTTC CASSPRENTGEQYF
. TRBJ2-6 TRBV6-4 TGTGCCAGCGAGGCTTTCTCTGGGGCCAACGTCCTGACTTTC CASEAFSGANVLTF